Below are 21 T cell receptor beta chains sequenced from a single sample in a study of cytomegalovirus exposure and HLA in healthy donors (dated by TCRdb to about 2017). The method was the immunoSEQ multiplex PCR assay. The multiplex PCR relied on a mix of 60 forward primers for TCR Vbeta segments and 13 reverse primers for TCR Jbeta segments. Here the immuneACCESS table is served through TCRdb, limited to in-frame sequences with V and J called. Missing clones are a known gap in these copies; in checked studies unresolved V genes cover under half, and the rest lacks a known reason. The sample records 150,000 to 180,000 clones, approximately 69% of which are singletons. The top ten hold 2% to 2.5% of the sample. The sample was PBMCs. These receptors were obtained from a man under 40 in good health and CMV-seronegative.

The genes are TRBV13 and TRBJ2-7; 7 bases agree with TRBD1. CDR1 PRHDT and CDR2 FYEKMQ come from the germline V gene (reference sequence). With 0 bases clipped from V and 4 bases from J, the junction kept 12 bases outside the gene matches. The CDR3 contains 17 residues. The CDR3 is CASSLGSLGGTEYEQYF. The CDR3 DNA reads as TGTGCCAGCAGCTTAGGATCACTGGGTGGGACAGAGTACGAGCAGTACTTC.

This chain links TRBV28 with TRBJ1-2, with D tentatively TRBD1 (6 bases). The V and J ends lost 11 bases and 4 bases respectively, with 14 bases between them. Germline V gene sequence: CDR1 MDHEN, CDR2 SYDVKM. This CDR3 has 12 amino acids. The CDR3 DNA follows: TGTGCCGGCAACAGGGCGGGCTATGGCTACACCTTC. Translating gives CAGNRAGYGYTF.

The V call is TRBV27, the J call TRBJ1-1; no clear D gene. The length of the CDR3 is 14 residues. V gave up 5 bases and J gave up 0 bases, with 10 bases separating them. The germline V gene has CDR1 MNHEY and CDR2 SMNVEV (reference sequence). CDR3 protein: CASSPLTLNTEAFF. The CDR3, as DNA: TGTGCCAGCAGTCCCCTGACACTGAACACTGAAGCTTTCTTT.

The chain combines TRBV19 with TRBJ1-1, with D possibly TRBD1 on 5 matching bases. The CDR3 consists of 14 residues. With 5 bases removed from V and 0 bases from J, the gap between germline ends came to 10 bases. Germline CDR1 reads LNHDA; CDR2 reads SQIVND (reference sequence). CDR3 residues: CASSPTVMNTEAFF. The CDR3, as DNA: TGTGCCAGTAGTCCGACAGTTATGAACACTGAAGCTTTCTTT.

In nucleotides, the CDR3 is TGCGCCAGCAGCCAAGATGGGGACAGGGACGTCTATGGCTACACCTTC. Protein product: CASSQDGDRDVYGYTF. This chain uses TRBV4-3 with TRBJ1-2, with 9 bases matching TRBD1. The CDR3 is 16 residues long. The germline CDR1 and CDR2 sequences are LGHNA and YSLEER. Losses at the gene ends were 0 bases for V and 4 bases for J; bases not matched to a gene: 6.

In this sample, this clone turned up a few times. The chain combines TRBV7-2 with TRBJ1-1; D uncertain. Germline loops: CDR1 SGHTA, CDR2 FQGNSA. V lost 6 bases to trimming and J lost 1 base, with 18 bases between them. The CDR3 loop spans 16 amino acids. DNA for the CDR3: TGTGCCAGCAGACCCGCCGCAGCGTCCGGGAACACTGAAGCTTTCTTT. Amino acids: CASRPAAASGNTEAFF.

The V and J genes are TRBV14 and TRBJ1-1; no firm D call. CDR3 length: 14 residues. The V gene's germline CDR1 is SGHDN and CDR2 FVKESK. V was shortened by 2 bases and J by 1 base, with 8 bases between the two germline ends. CDR3: CASSQPGRNTEAFF. CDR3 DNA sequence: TGTGCCAGCAGCCAACCGGGTCGGAACACTGAAGCTTTCTTT.

This chain links TRBV10-3 with TRBJ2-5, with 10 bases matching TRBD2. Per germline, CDR1 ENHRY and CDR2 SYGVKD. The CDR3 runs to 14 residues. V shed 8 bases and J 5 bases; nucleotides not matched to a gene: 8. CDR3 loop: CAIWSGGALETQYF. Here the CDR3 DNA reads TGTGCCATCTGGAGCGGGGGGGCGTTGGAGACCCAGTACTTC.

The chain joins TRBV7-6 to TRBJ2-5; 9 nucleotides align to TRBD1. There are 15 residues in the CDR3. V gave up 3 bases and J gave up 4 bases; unmatched junction bases: 6. CDR1 is SGHVS, CDR2 FNYEAQ, per germline. This CDR3 is CASSFATGGLETQYF. In DNA form, the CDR3 reads TGTGCCAGCAGCTTCGCCACAGGGGGCCTAGAGACCCAGTACTTC.

V usage is TRBV15 and J usage is TRBJ2-7; 9 bases match TRBD1. Germline CDR1 reads LNHNV; CDR2 reads YYDKDF (reference sequence). The CDR3 has 17 residues. V shed 3 bases, J shed 4 bases, and the junction held 13 bases outside the gene matches. The chain's CDR3 is CATSREGSGTGQYEQYF. For the CDR3, the DNA is TGTGCCACCAGCAGGGAAGGAAGTGGGACAGGGCAGTACGAGCAGTACTTC. The variable domain in full, with the rest retrieved from reference TRBV15 and TRBJ2-7, is DAMVIQNPRYQVTQFGKPVTLSCSQTLNHNVMYWYQQKSSQAPKLLFHYYDKDFNNEADTPDNFQSRRPNTSFCFLDIRSPGLGDTAMYLCATSREGSGTGQYEQYFGPGTRLTVT.

The chain combines TRBV2 with TRBJ2-3; a weak D match, TRBD1 (6 bases). The CDR3 totals 15 residues. Trimming took off 4 bases at V and 4 bases at J, with 15 bases between the two ends. Germline values: CDR1 SNHLY, CDR2 FYNNEI. DNA of the CDR3: TGTGCCAGCAGTGGCCCTAGGACAGTTGCAGATACGCAGTATTTT. Amino acids: CASSGPRTVADTQYF.

The J gene is TRBJ1-4, the V gene TRBV5-4, with D possibly being TRBD1 (6 bases). V lost 0 bases, J lost 5 bases, and 14 bases lay in between. This CDR3 contains 16 residues. Germline V CDR1 and CDR2: SGHNT, YYREEE (reference sequence). The CDR3 here is CASSLAQTGPNEKLFF. In DNA form, the CDR3 reads TGTGCCAGCAGCTTGGCCCAAACAGGGCCCAATGAAAAACTGTTTTTT.

The chain couples TRBV7-8 to TRBJ2-7; possibly TRBD2 for D (5 bases). V was shortened by 7 bases and J by 6 bases, with 19 bases between the two germline ends. CDR1 and CDR2 (germline): SGHVS, FQNEAQ. The CDR3 runs to 14 residues. The CDR3 is CASTTTGRSPEQYF. The CDR3 DNA is TGTGCCAGCACCACTACTGGGAGAAGCCCCGAGCAGTACTTC. The entire variable domain, with the rest obtained from reference TRBV7-8 and TRBJ2-7, is as follows: GAGVSQSPRYKVAKRGQDVALRCDPISGHVSLFWYQQALGQGPEFLTYFQNEAQLDKSGLPSDRFFAERPEGSVSTLKIQRTQQEDSAVYLCASTTTGRSPEQYFGPGTRLTVT.

The chain couples TRBV27 to TRBJ2-5; D might be TRBD1 (6 bases). The J call may be faulty, since TRBJ2-7 better matches the DNA end. The CDR3 is made up of 13 amino acids. Germline-derived CDR1 and CDR2 are MNHEY and SMNVEV (reference sequence). The CDR3, as DNA: TGTGCCAGCGGGACATTGGCTCGGGACGAGCAGTACTTC. Its protein is CASGTLARDEQYF.

A note on this clone: The junction departs from the called germline gene at one end, perhaps through a read error. The V call is TRBV6-6, the J call TRBJ1-5, with a weak D call TRBD1 (5 bases). Germline values: CDR1 MNHNY, CDR2 SVGAGI (reference sequence). The CDR3 runs 14 residues. The DNA for the CDR3 is TGTGCCAGTCTGGGGGGTAATAGCAATCAGCCCCAGAATTTT. It specifies CASLGGNSNQPQNF.

The CDR3 sequence: CASSQDPGGIQETQYF. CDR3 nucleotide sequence: TGTGCCAGCAGCCAAGATCCGGGGGGCATCCAAGAGACCCAGTACTTC. The rearrangement uses TRBV4-2 and TRBJ2-5; possible D gene TRBD2, 7 bases. Trimming removed 0 bases from V and 1 base from J, with 12 bases in between. CDR1 and CDR2 from the germline V gene are LGHNA and YNFKEQ. The CDR3 loop spans 16 amino acids.

There are a few counts of this clone. The CDR3 DNA follows: TGTGCCAGCAGTGAAGCGGGACAGGGTCCCTATGGCTACACCTTC. Its translation is CASSEAGQGPYGYTF. This sequence joins TRBV6-1 and TRBJ1-2, with 9 bases matching TRBD1. Germline V CDR1 and CDR2: MNHNS, SASEGT. Trimming cost V 0 bases and J 4 bases; bases outside gene matches: 3. CDR3 length: 15 amino acids.

The chain recombines TRBV19 with TRBJ1-5; 8 bases fit TRBD1. After removal of 3 bases from V and 7 bases from J, the junction contained 5 bases not matched to a gene. The V gene's germline CDR1 is LNHDA and CDR2 SQIVND (reference sequence). The CDR3 is 14 residues long. The CDR3 DNA sequence: TGTGCCAGTAGTATGACAGGGGCTCGGCAGCCCCAGCATTTT. It codes for CASSMTGARQPQHF.

The chain has TRBV4-1 and TRBJ2-1; D is uncertain. Germline CDR1 is MGHRA and CDR2 is YSYEKL. With 6 bases removed from V and 3 bases from J, the gap between germline ends came to 9 bases. This CDR3 has 13 residues. The DNA for the CDR3 is TGCGCCAGCAGGCCTTCCGGCTACAATGAGCAGTTCTTC. Translating it yields CASRPSGYNEQFF.

This clone came up a few times. CDR3 nucleotide sequence: TGTGCTAGTGCCCTCAGACTAGCGGGGGGTGTCGCCGGGGAGCTGTTTTTT. It encodes CASALRLAGGVAGELFF. The rearrangement joins TRBV12-5 to TRBJ2-2; 13 nucleotides match TRBD2. Trimming removed 7 bases from V and 6 bases from J; junction bases left unmatched: 11. The CDR3 extends over 17 amino acids. Germline V gives CDR1 LGHNT, CDR2 FRNRAP. Full variable domain (rest looked up from reference TRBV12-5 and TRBJ2-2): DARVTQTPRHKVTEMGQEVTMRCQPILGHNTVFWYRQTMMQGLELLAYFRNRAPLDDSGMPKDRFSAEMPDATLATLKIQPSEPRDSAVYFCASALRLAGGVAGELFFGEGSRLTVL.

This clone was recorded once. At the DNA level, this CDR3 is encoded by other sequences in the same sample as well. J is TRBJ1-2 and V is TRBV7-8; no reliable D call. The CDR3 loop spans 13 amino acids. Germline V gene lookup returns CDR1 SGHVS and CDR2 FQNEAQ. Trimming took off 1 base at V and 2 bases at J, with 5 bases between the two ends. The DNA of the CDR3 is TGTGCCAGCAGCTTAGGGGCCAACTATGGCTACACCTTC. The encoded protein is CASSLGANYGYTF.